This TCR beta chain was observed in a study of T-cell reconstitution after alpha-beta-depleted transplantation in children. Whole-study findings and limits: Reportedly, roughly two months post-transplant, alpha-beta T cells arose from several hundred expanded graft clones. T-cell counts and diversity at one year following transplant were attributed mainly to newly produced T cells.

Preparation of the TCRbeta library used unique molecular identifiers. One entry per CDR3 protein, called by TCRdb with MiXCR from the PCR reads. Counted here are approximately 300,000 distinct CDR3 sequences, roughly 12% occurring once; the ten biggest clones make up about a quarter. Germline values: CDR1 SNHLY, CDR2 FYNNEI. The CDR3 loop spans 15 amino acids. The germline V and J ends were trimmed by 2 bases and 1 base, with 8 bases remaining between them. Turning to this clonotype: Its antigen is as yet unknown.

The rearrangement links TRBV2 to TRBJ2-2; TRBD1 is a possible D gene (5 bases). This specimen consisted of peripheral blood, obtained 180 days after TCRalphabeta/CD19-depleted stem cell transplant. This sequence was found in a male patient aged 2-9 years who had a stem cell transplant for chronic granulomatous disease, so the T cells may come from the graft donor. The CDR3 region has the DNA TGTGCCAGCAGTGAACTCGACAGGAACACCGGGGAGCTGTTTTTT. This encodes CASSELDRNTGELFF.